Listed below are T cell receptor beta chains from one sample, sequenced in a study of blood T cell repertoires in COVID-19. Here immunoSEQ multiplex PCR was the method, and the copy in TCRdb shows in-frame clones only, minus some. The table has around 63,000 clones, 79% seen once. The sequencing sample was made of peripheral blood. Receptors were obtained from a woman in her seventies with acute or convalescent COVID-19. Both conserved end residues are part of each CDR3. A D gene is named only where the DNA matches it firmly. A row's size may be missing; if present it is once, few, many or a size class.

j_call	v_call	d_call	clone_size	cdr3_aa	cdr3_nt
TRBJ2-1	TRBV2	.	.	CASSELGQYNEQFF	TGTGCCAGCAGTGAATTGGGCCAGTACAATGAGCAGTTCTTC
TRBJ1-1	TRBV12-3/TRBV12-4	TRBD1	.	CASRQGVNTEAFF	TGTGCCAGCAGACAGGGGGTGAACACTGAAGCTTTCTTT
TRBJ1-4	TRBV5-6	TRBD1	.	CASSGQASGKLFF	TGTGCCAGCAGCGGACAGGCATCGGGGAAACTGTTTTTT
TRBJ2-5	TRBV6-1	TRBD2	once	CASSEQGLAGEETQYF	TGTGCCAGCAGTGAACAGGGACTAGCGGGCGAAGAGACCCAGTACTTC
TRBJ1-1	TRBV10-3	TRBD1	.	CAIRTDRTDEAFF	TGTGCCATCAGGACGGACAGGACCGATGAAGCTTTCTTT
TRBJ1-1	TRBV6-2/TRBV6-3	TRBD1	.	CASSDGQGPDSNTEAFF	TGTGCCAGCAGTGATGGACAGGGACCTGACTCGAACACTGAAGCTTTCTTT
TRBJ1-2	TRBV27	TRBD1	few	CASSGTGGVSGYTF	TGTGCCAGCAGTGGCACAGGGGGGGTCTCCGGCTACACCTTC
TRBJ1-1	TRBV29-1	.	.	CSVGLVLGADAFF	TGCAGCGTTGGGCTGGTTCTGGGGGCCGACGCTTTCTTT
TRBJ2-7	TRBV30	.	.	CAWSSSVNGEQYF	TGTGCCTGGAGTAGCAGCGTTAACGGCGAGCAGTACTTC
TRBJ1-2	TRBV18	.	few	CASSPETGSNYGYTF	TGTGCCAGCTCACCAGAGACAGGTTCGAACTATGGCTACACCTTC
TRBJ2-3	TRBV7-2	TRBD2	.	CASSLSPPSGVADTQYF	TGTGCCAGCAGCTTATCCCCCCCTAGCGGGGTTGCAGATACGCAGTATTTT
TRBJ1-1	TRBV6-1	TRBD1	.	CASSRQGEGTEAFF	TGTGCCAGCAGTAGACAGGGGGAGGGCACTGAAGCTTTCTTT
TRBJ1-5	TRBV30	TRBD1	few	CAWSVRIGTGVDKPQHF	TGTGCCTGGAGTGTAAGGATCGGGACAGGGGTTGACAAGCCCCAGCATTTT